Below, 20 T cell receptor beta chains from the same sample are listed, as sequenced in a study of blood T cell repertoires in COVID-19. Method: immunoSEQ multiplex PCR; TCRdb's copy keeps in-frame clones and lacks some. The table shows 130,000 to 150,000 clones, with roughly 76% occurring only once. Input material: peripheral blood. These receptors all come from a human donor with acute or convalescent COVID-19. The donor label of this sample is uncertain.

V gene TRBV14 combines with J gene TRBJ2-7; TRBD1 might be the D (5 bases). The CDR3 has 15 residues. Germline assignment: CDR1 SGHDN and CDR2 FVKESK. V lost 1 base to trimming and J lost 4 bases, with 14 bases between them. This CDR3 reads CASSQALTGVYEQYF. The DNA of the CDR3 is TGTGCCAGCAGCCAAGCGTTAACAGGTGTTTACGAGCAGTACTTC. Together with reference TRBV14 and TRBJ2-7, the CDR3 gives the full variable domain: EAGVTQFPSHSVIEKGQTVTLRCDPISGHDNLYWYRRVMGKEIKFLLHFVKESKQDESGMPNNRFLAERTGGTYSTLKVQPAELEDSGVYFCASSQALTGVYEQYFGPGTRLTVT.

The chain couples TRBV9 to TRBJ2-1, with TRBD2 identical over 14 bases. The trim removed 0 bases at V and 1 base at J, leaving 0 bases unmatched. Germline V lookup: CDR1 SGDLS, CDR2 YYNGEE. This CDR3 has 17 residues. The CDR3 DNA reads as TGTGCCAGCAGCGTAGGACTAGCGGGGGGGTCCTACAATGAGCAGTTCTTC. Residues: CASSVGLAGGSYNEQFF.

This clone was counted a few times. This chain links TRBV6-5 with TRBJ2-7, with TRBD1 as a possible D gene (5 bases). This CDR3 contains 11 residues. Trimming removed 6 bases from V and 7 bases from J, with 10 bases in between. Germline V gives CDR1 MNHEY, CDR2 SVGAGI. CDR3: CASSRVSEQYF. CDR3 nucleotides: TGTGCCAGCAGCAGGGTGTCGGAGCAGTACTTC.

This clone was seen repeatedly, ten times or more. The V gene is TRBV20-1, the J gene TRBJ2-5, with a weak D call TRBD1 (7 bases). The V gene's germline CDR1 is DFQATT and CDR2 SNEGSKA (reference sequence). The CDR3 contains 15 residues. Trimming shortened V by 3 bases and J by 5 bases, and 19 bases separated the two germline ends. CDR3: CSASRVGGGLETQYF. CDR3 bases: TGCAGTGCTAGTAGGGTCGGAGGGGGCCTTGAGACCCAGTACTTC.

The genes are TRBV7-7 and TRBJ2-2, with 8 bases matching TRBD1. Germline assignment: CDR1 SSHAT and CDR2 FNYEAQ (reference sequence). V lost 3 bases to trimming and J lost 1 base; unmatched junction nucleotides: 4. This CDR3 spans 16 amino acids. CDR3 sequence reads: CASSLWTGRNTGELFF. DNA of the CDR3: TGTGCCAGCAGCTTGTGGACAGGGCGGAACACCGGGGAGCTGTTTTTT.

The rearrangement uses TRBV27 and TRBJ2-7; D is perhaps TRBD2 (5 bases). The V gene lost 2 bases and the J gene lost 4 bases, with 15 bases spanning the gap. This CDR3 has 15 residues. The germline V gene has CDR1 MNHEY and CDR2 SMNVEV (reference sequence). The CDR3 region is CASSLGSTLLYEQYF. The DNA of the CDR3 is TGTGCCAGCAGTTTAGGGAGCACCTTGTTGTACGAGCAGTACTTC.

This clone showed up just a few times. J is TRBJ1-6 and V is TRBV6-1; 7 nucleotides agree with TRBD1. The germline V gene has CDR1 MNHNS and CDR2 SASEGT. This CDR3 comprises 15 residues. The trim removed 1 base at V and 7 bases at J, leaving 4 bases unmatched. The DNA of the CDR3 is TGTGCCAGCAGTGAAGAGGGACAGCGGAATTCACCCCTCCACTTT. It encodes CASSEEGQRNSPLHF.

The gene calls are TRBV5-1 and TRBJ2-1; 8 nucleotides agree with TRBD1. Germline lookup yields CDR1 SGHRS and CDR2 YFSETQ. Unmatched junction bases numbered 10, after V lost 2 bases and J lost 6 bases. This CDR3 has 16 residues. The CDR3, as DNA: TGCGCCAGCAGCTTAACTCCGGGACAGGAGCTCAATGAGCAGTTCTTC. Translation gives CASSLTPGQELNEQFF. The whole variable domain, remainder taken from reference TRBV5-1 and TRBJ2-1, is KAGVTQTPRYLIKTRGQQVTLSCSPISGHRSVSWYQQTPGQGLQFLFEYFSETQRNKGNFPGRFSGRQFSNSRSEMNVSTLELGDSALYLCASSLTPGQELNEQFFGPGTRLTVL.

This clone was detected ten times or more. This sequence joins TRBV15 and TRBJ1-1, with 8 nucleotides matching TRBD1. The CDR3 is 15 residues long. Germline V gene lookup returns CDR1 LNHNV and CDR2 YYDKDF (reference sequence). Trimming took 5 bases from V and 1 from J; bases not matched to a gene: 6. CDR3 sequence: CATSGPGTGNTEAFF. The CDR3 nucleotides are TGTGCCACCAGCGGCCCCGGGACAGGGAACACTGAAGCTTTCTTT.

CDR3 sequence (DNA): TGTGCCAGCAGCCGTCTGGAGGGGCAGGGCTACACCTTC. Its protein is CASSRLEGQGYTF. J is TRBJ1-2 and V is TRBV27; tentative D call: TRBD1 (5 bases). Per germline, CDR1 MNHEY and CDR2 SMNVEV (reference sequence). Trimming took 6 bases from V and 8 from J, leaving 16 bases between them. The CDR3 sequence is 13 residues long.

The chain is built from TRBV5-1 and TRBJ2-6, with TRBD1 matching over 8 bases. V lost 7 bases to trimming and J lost 2 bases; unmatched junction nucleotides: 8. This CDR3 has 16 residues. The germline V gene has CDR1 SGHRS and CDR2 YFSETQ. The CDR3: CASGIDRGAGANVLTF. The CDR3 DNA is TGCGCCAGCGGGATCGACAGGGGAGCTGGGGCCAACGTCCTGACTTTC. Based on the CDR3 plus reference TRBV5-1 and TRBJ2-6, the full variable domain is KAGVTQTPRYLIKTRGQQVTLSCSPISGHRSVSWYQQTPGQGLQFLFEYFSETQRNKGNFPGRFSGRQFSNSRSEMNVSTLELGDSALYLCASGIDRGAGANVLTFGAGSRLTVL.

The chain joins TRBV4-1 to TRBJ2-7, with 11 positions matching TRBD1. V shed 4 bases and J 2 bases; nucleotides not matched to a gene: 4. CDR3 length: 15 residues. The germline gives CDR1 MGHRA, CDR2 YSYEKL. CDR3 in amino acids: CASSRGQGGTYEQYF. For the CDR3, the DNA is TGCGCCAGCAGCCGGGGACAGGGGGGGACCTACGAGCAGTACTTC.

J is TRBJ1-1 and V is TRBV27, with D tentatively TRBD1 (5 bases). The CDR3 length is 14 residues. V was cut by 1 base and J by 1 base, with 7 bases left in between. CDR1 is MNHEY, CDR2 SMNVEV, per germline (reference sequence). This chain's CDR3 is CASSLLGGNTEAFF. The CDR3, as DNA: TGTGCCAGCAGTTTATTGGGGGGGAACACTGAAGCTTTCTTT.

The V and J genes are TRBV24-1 and TRBJ2-2; the D gene is possibly TRBD2 (6 bases). CDR3 length equals 16 residues. Trimming removed 0 bases at V and 1 base at J, with 8 bases between. Germline values: CDR1 KGHDR, CDR2 SFDVKD. This CDR3 is CATSDLRGGNTGELFF. The CDR3 nucleotides are TGTGCCACCAGTGATTTGAGGGGAGGGAACACCGGGGAGCTGTTTTTT.

This clone was counted once. J is TRBJ2-3 and V is TRBV4-1, with D unclear. Deletions cut 0 bases from V and 5 bases from J, with 3 bases between. Germline CDR1 and CDR2: MGHRA and YSYEKL. The CDR3 consists of 12 residues. Here the CDR3 reads CASSQDRDTQYF. The CDR3 nucleotides read TGCGCCAGCAGCCAAGATAGAGATACGCAGTATTTT.

Many counts were recorded for this clone. The chain has TRBV6-1 and TRBJ1-5, with 8 bases matching TRBD1. Germline lookup yields CDR1 MNHNS and CDR2 SASEGT. This CDR3 has 16 amino acids. Germline trimming cut 3 bases from V and 3 bases from J; bases unmatched to any gene: 7. The CDR3: CASSDRTGWVNQPQHF. The CDR3 DNA reads as TGTGCCAGCAGTGATAGGACAGGGTGGGTCAATCAGCCCCAGCATTTT.

The chain is built from TRBV6-1 and TRBJ1-5; 9 nucleotides align to TRBD1. CDR1 and CDR2 from the germline V gene are MNHNS and SASEGT. Trimming took 4 bases from V and 3 from J; bases not matched to a gene: 7. The CDR3 is 16 amino acids. The CDR3 protein is CASSVARDRVNQPQHF. DNA for the CDR3: TGTGCCAGCAGTGTAGCCCGGGACAGGGTCAATCAGCCCCAGCATTTT.

The chain combines TRBV6-5 with TRBJ1-1, with D tentatively TRBD1 (5 bases). CDR1 and CDR2 (germline): MNHEY, SVGAGI. Trimming left V 8 bases short and J 5 bases short, with 18 bases between. The CDR3 spans 14 residues. The CDR3 here is CASSYGGVRTEAFF. The CDR3 nucleotides read TGTGCCAGCTCTTACGGGGGGGTTAGAACTGAAGCTTTCTTT.

This chain uses TRBV10-3 with TRBJ2-7; 8 bases are a match to TRBD1. The CDR3 has 14 residues. Germline assignment: CDR1 ENHRY and CDR2 SYGVKD. The J segment lost 7 bases and the V segment lost 6 bases, leaving 11 bases of the junction unmatched. CDR3 sequence: CAIREGDRGGEQYV. The CDR3 bases are TGTGCCATCAGGGAGGGCGACAGGGGAGGAGAGCAGTACGTC.

CDR3 protein: CASSPLTPGQKAFF. In DNA, the CDR3 is TGCGCCAGCAGCCCACTTACCCCGGGACAGAAAGCTTTCTTT. The chain employs TRBV4-1 and TRBJ1-1; 7 nucleotides agree with TRBD1. Trimming took 4 bases from V and 9 from J; bases not matched to a gene: 11. CDR1 MGHRA and CDR2 YSYEKL come from the germline V gene. The CDR3 has 14 amino acids.